A selection of T cell receptor beta chains follows, all from one sample in a study of a mutant IDH1 vaccine in newly diagnosed glioma. Their antigens remain unidentified. Using immunoSEQ multiplex PCR, the repertoire was profiled, and TCRdb retains in-frame clones only, with some absent. This table holds 55,000 to 65,000 clones, about 79% found once. The sequenced sample was PBMCs, obtained from a glioma patient whose treatment included an IDH1 peptide vaccine. The receptors come from a man aged 50-60 years with glioma. CDR3s include the opening cysteine and the closing phenylalanine or tryptophan. Fields, in order: clone size, V gene, J gene, D gene, CDR3 DNA, CDR3 protein. A D gene is named only where the DNA matches it firmly. Only part of the rows carry a size: once, few, many, or a class if the clone is expanded.

clone size: few
V gene: TRBV19
J gene: TRBJ1-1
D gene: .
CDR3 DNA: TGTGCCAGTAGTATCATCGCGAACACTGAAGCTTTCTTT
CDR3 protein: CASSIIANTEAFF

clone size: medium-sized
V gene: TRBV2
J gene: TRBJ2-1
D gene: TRBD2
CDR3 DNA: TGTGCCAGCAGCCGTGGACTAGCGGGGCATGGGGAGCAGTTCTTC
CDR3 protein: CASSRGLAGHGEQFF

clone size: .
V gene: TRBV30
J gene: TRBJ1-2
D gene: .
CDR3 DNA: TGTGCCTGGGAGGGGGGAAACTATGGCTACACCTTC
CDR3 protein: CAWEGGNYGYTF

clone size: few
V gene: TRBV2
J gene: TRBJ1-2
D gene: TRBD1
CDR3 DNA: TGTGCCAGCAAGGCAGGGGGCGCGATCTATGGCTACACCTTC
CDR3 protein: CASKAGGAIYGYTF

clone size: .
V gene: TRBV5-5
J gene: TRBJ2-3
D gene: .
CDR3 DNA: TGTGCCAGCAGCCTGGGGGGCCCAGATACGCAGTATTTT
CDR3 protein: CASSLGGPDTQYF

clone size: .
V gene: TRBV19
J gene: TRBJ2-7
D gene: TRBD2
CDR3 DNA: TGTGCCAGTAGTATCGGGAGGGACTACGAGCAGTACTTC
CDR3 protein: CASSIGRDYEQYF

clone size: .
V gene: TRBV4-3
J gene: TRBJ1-2
D gene: .
CDR3 DNA: TGCGCCAGCAGCCAAGATCCAAGCTACTATGGCTACACCTTC
CDR3 protein: CASSQDPSYYGYTF

clone size: once
V gene: TRBV2
J gene: TRBJ2-1
D gene: TRBD2
CDR3 DNA: TGTGCCAGTGCCCCGGGACTAGCGGGGGCCTATGAGCAGTTCTTC
CDR3 protein: CASAPGLAGAYEQFF

clone size: .
V gene: TRBV15
J gene: TRBJ1-5
D gene: .
CDR3 DNA: TGTGCCACCAGCAGTAGGGGTCCGCTCAATCAGCCCCAGCATTTT
CDR3 protein: CATSSRGPLNQPQHF

clone size: .
V gene: TRBV19
J gene: TRBJ1-3
D gene: .
CDR3 DNA: TGTGCCAGCGCGGGTGATGCATCTGGAAACACCATATATTTT
CDR3 protein: CASAGDASGNTIYF

clone size: .
V gene: TRBV19
J gene: TRBJ1-6
D gene: TRBD1
CDR3 DNA: TGTGCCAGTAGTCCTGGGACAGGAATAAATTCACCCCTCCACTTT
CDR3 protein: CASSPGTGINSPLHF

clone size: .
V gene: TRBV6-5
J gene: TRBJ2-7
D gene: .
CDR3 DNA: TGTGCCAGCAGGGGCCTCTCCTACGAGCAGTACTTC
CDR3 protein: CASRGLSYEQYF

clone size: .
V gene: TRBV18
J gene: TRBJ1-1
D gene: .
CDR3 DNA: TGTGCCAGCTCACCAGGGGGGGACACTGAAGCTTTCTTT
CDR3 protein: CASSPGGDTEAFF

clone size: .
V gene: TRBV27
J gene: TRBJ1-5
D gene: .
CDR3 DNA: TGTGCCAGCAGCCGAACAGGGTCCGGCAATCAGCCCCAGCATTTT
CDR3 protein: CASSRTGSGNQPQHF

clone size: few
V gene: TRBV4-3
J gene: TRBJ1-1
D gene: .
CDR3 DNA: TGCGCCAGCAGCCAGTACAGGGCGGAGAACACTGAAGCTTTCTTT
CDR3 protein: CASSQYRAENTEAFF

clone size: .
V gene: TRBV19
J gene: TRBJ1-5
D gene: .
CDR3 DNA: TGTGCCAGTAGTATAGTGGTTTACGATCAGCCCCAGCATTTT
CDR3 protein: CASSIVVYDQPQHF

clone size: .
V gene: TRBV6-5
J gene: TRBJ2-2
D gene: .
CDR3 DNA: TGTGCCAGCAGTTACGCAGGGGAGAACACCGGGGAGCTGTTTTTT
CDR3 protein: CASSYAGENTGELFF

clone size: .
V gene: TRBV5-4
J gene: TRBJ1-6
D gene: TRBD1
CDR3 DNA: TGTGCCAGCAGCCAACCAGGGGGTTATAATTCACCCCTCCACTTT
CDR3 protein: CASSQPGGYNSPLHF

clone size: few
V gene: TRBV10-3
J gene: TRBJ1-2
D gene: .
CDR3 DNA: TGTGCCATCAGTGAGTCCAAGGCTAACTATGGCTACACCTTC
CDR3 protein: CAISESKANYGYTF

clone size: once
V gene: TRBV5-1
J gene: TRBJ1-2
D gene: .
CDR3 DNA: TGCGCCAGCAGTCCGCCTGGGACTTCCCATCGGATCGGCTACACCTTC
CDR3 protein: CASSPPGTSHRIGYTF

clone size: .
V gene: TRBV18
J gene: TRBJ2-1
D gene: TRBD1
CDR3 DNA: TGTGCCAGCTCACCAGGGACAGGGGGCTCCTACAATGAGCAGTTCTTC
CDR3 protein: CASSPGTGGSYNEQFF

clone size: .
V gene: TRBV27
J gene: TRBJ1-5
D gene: .
CDR3 DNA: TGTGCCAGCAGAAGGCTGGATAGCAATCAGCCCCAGCATTTT
CDR3 protein: CASRRLDSNQPQHF

clone size: few
V gene: TRBV30
J gene: TRBJ1-1
D gene: .
CDR3 DNA: TGTGCCTGGAGCAGGGGCGGGGAGACTGAAGCTTTCTTT
CDR3 protein: CAWSRGGETEAFF

clone size: .
V gene: TRBV27
J gene: TRBJ2-7
D gene: TRBD1
CDR3 DNA: TGTGCCAGCAGTCCCTCCCCAGGGGGATCCTACGAGCAGTACTTC
CDR3 protein: CASSPSPGGSYEQYF

clone size: .
V gene: TRBV2
J gene: TRBJ1-2
D gene: .
CDR3 DNA: TGTGCCAGCAGCGGGCATTGGGAACTCTATGGCTACACCTTC
CDR3 protein: CASSGHWELYGYTF

clone size: .
V gene: TRBV4-1
J gene: TRBJ1-2
D gene: .
CDR3 DNA: TGCGCCAGCAGCCAAGATCATTTTGACGGTACTAACTATGGCTACACCTTC
CDR3 protein: CASSQDHFDGTNYGYTF

clone size: .
V gene: TRBV29-1
J gene: TRBJ2-4
D gene: .
CDR3 DNA: TGCAGCGTTGCCCAGGGGCTTGGGATTCAGTACTTC
CDR3 protein: CSVAQGLGIQYF

clone size: few
V gene: TRBV2
J gene: TRBJ1-2
D gene: TRBD1
CDR3 DNA: TGTGCCAGCAGAGCCCGGGACAGGGATGGCTACACCTTC
CDR3 protein: CASRARDRDGYTF

clone size: .
V gene: TRBV6-6
J gene: TRBJ2-5
D gene: .
CDR3 DNA: TGTGCCAGCAGTAAAGACTTCCAGGGATTGAAAGAGACCCAGTACTTC
CDR3 protein: CASSKDFQGLKETQYF

clone size: once
V gene: TRBV5-4
J gene: TRBJ1-2
D gene: .
CDR3 DNA: TGTGCCAGCAGCTTGACAGCACCCCAGGGCTATGGCTACACCTTC
CDR3 protein: CASSLTAPQGYGYTF

clone size: few
V gene: TRBV4-3
J gene: TRBJ2-2
D gene: .
CDR3 DNA: TGCGCCAGCAGCCAAGGTCCGGGGGACAGACTCACCGGGGAGCTGTTTTTT
CDR3 protein: CASSQGPGDRLTGELFF

clone size: .
V gene: TRBV7-7
J gene: TRBJ1-5
D gene: TRBD1
CDR3 DNA: TGTGCTAGCAGCCAAGAGGGGGCTAAAAGCAATCAGCCCCAGCATTTT
CDR3 protein: CASSQEGAKSNQPQHF